This passage covers 16 T cell receptor beta chains from one sample sequenced in a study of blood T cell repertoires in COVID-19. The table came from immunoSEQ multiplex PCR; TCRdb's copy has only in-frame clones and leaves some out. The sample includes roughly 350,000 clones, roughly 90% of them seen just once. The sample taken for sequencing was peripheral blood. The receptor set was obtained from a woman in her 70s with COVID-19, enrolled during active disease.

The chain carries TRBV4-3 and TRBJ2-5; TRBD2 matches at 9 bases. V gave up 1 base and J gave up 3 bases; unmatched junction bases: 9. The CDR3 extends over 17 amino acids. Germline-derived CDR1 and CDR2 are LGHNA and YSLEER. The CDR3 coding sequence is TGCGCCAGCAGCCAAGGACCGCGGGGGGGCTGGGAAGAGACCCAGTACTTC. It codes for CASSQGPRGGWEETQYF.

V is TRBV5-1 and J is TRBJ1-1; maybe TRBD1 (6 bases). Germline assignment: CDR1 SGHRS and CDR2 YFSETQ. V lost 4 bases and J 1 base, leaving 14 bases between the germline ends. The CDR3 runs to 15 residues. Written as DNA, the CDR3 is TGCGCCAGCAGCCCTGACGGACAGCCGAACACTGAAGCTTTCTTT. It translates to CASSPDGQPNTEAFF.

In this sample, this clone turned up a few times. The chain carries TRBV7-2 and TRBJ1-4; D may be TRBD1 (6 bases). Germline CDR1 SGHTA, CDR2 FQGNSA. The V and J ends lost 3 bases and 6 bases respectively, with 8 bases between them. The CDR3 spans 13 residues. The CDR3 protein is CASSFRTDEKLFF. Written as DNA, the CDR3 is TGTGCCAGCAGCTTCCGGACAGATGAAAAACTGTTTTTT.

This clone was seen only once. The chain uses TRBV7-2 and TRBJ1-2; a weak D match, TRBD1 (6 bases). Trimming removed 5 bases at V and 2 bases at J, with 12 bases between. CDR3 length: 14 residues. CDR1 and CDR2 (germline): SGHTA, FQGNSA. CDR3 DNA sequence: TGTGCCAGCAGCCCGGGGGGCACCAACTATGGCTACACCTTC. Translating it yields CASSPGGTNYGYTF. The whole variable domain, remainder taken from reference TRBV7-2 and TRBJ1-2, is GAGVSQSPSNKVTEKGKDVELRCDPISGHTALYWYRQSLGQGLEFLIYFQGNSAPDKSGLPSDRFSAERTGGSVSTLTIQRTQQEDSAVYLCASSPGGTNYGYTFGSGTRLTVV.

This chain's CDR3 is CASSSRQGTSEKLFF. The CDR3 nucleotides read TGTGCCAGCAGCAGCCGACAGGGAACCTCAGAAAAACTGTTTTTT. This chain connects TRBV9 to TRBJ1-4, with 7 bases lining up with TRBD1. CDR1 and CDR2 from the germline V gene are SGDLS and YYNGEE. The CDR3 sequence is 15 residues long. The ends lost 4 bases at V and 8 bases at J; junction bases unmatched: 11.

CDR3 protein: CASSPGGSSNQPQHF. The CDR3 DNA is TGTGCCAGTAGTCCCGGGGGAAGTAGCAATCAGCCCCAGCATTTT. V is TRBV19 and J is TRBJ1-5, with TRBD1 as a possible D gene (5 bases). V was shortened by 5 bases and J by 0 bases, with 11 bases between the two germline ends. The CDR3 has 15 residues. From germline, CDR1 is LNHDA and CDR2 SQIVND (reference sequence).

This clone showed up just a few times. The chain couples TRBV29-1 to TRBJ2-1, with D maybe TRBD1 (6 bases). Trimming took 4 bases from V and 3 from J, leaving 16 bases between them. Germline V lookup: CDR1 SQVTM, CDR2 ANQGSEA. The CDR3 consists of 15 residues. The CDR3 coding sequence is TGCAGCGTTGGGGGCCGACAGGACCGCTACAATGAGCAGTTCTTC. It encodes CSVGGRQDRYNEQFF.

J is TRBJ2-1 and V is TRBV6-5, with D perhaps matching TRBD2 (6 bases). Trimming took off 7 bases at V and 5 bases at J, with 9 bases between the two ends. This CDR3 contains 12 residues. Germline CDR1 reads MNHEY; CDR2 reads SVGAGI. CDR3 bases: TGTGCCAGCAAAGGGGAGGACAATGAGCAGTTCTTC. Encoded protein: CASKGEDNEQFF.

The chain employs TRBV28 and TRBJ2-5; 9 bases align to TRBD2. The CDR3 consists of 13 residues. V was pared by 6 bases and J by 5 bases, with 4 bases of the junction left unmatched. In germline, CDR1 is MDHEN, CDR2 SYDVKM. The CDR3 sequence is CASRLRGGETQYF. The CDR3 DNA sequence: TGTGCCAGCAGACTGCGGGGGGGGGAGACCCAGTACTTC.

The gene calls are TRBV7-8 and TRBJ2-2, with a tentative D call TRBD1 (6 bases). There are 14 residues in the CDR3. V gave up 5 bases and J gave up 6 bases, with 13 bases separating them. Germline CDR1 is SGHVS and CDR2 is FQNEAQ. CDR3 sequence (DNA): TGTGCCAGCAGCCTAATAGAGGGGGCCGGGGAGCTGTTTTTT. Translation gives CASSLIEGAGELFF.

The chain combines TRBV28 with TRBJ1-2; tentatively, D is TRBD1 (6 bases). The germline V gene has CDR1 MDHEN and CDR2 SYDVKM. The V and J ends lost 6 bases and 2 bases respectively, with 13 bases between them. CDR3 length equals 14 residues. The CDR3 spells CASRHSTGNYGYTF. The CDR3 nucleotides are TGTGCCAGCAGACACAGTACAGGGAACTATGGCTACACCTTC.

The chain joins TRBV11-2 to TRBJ1-6; TRBD1 might be the D (6 bases). The CDR3 covers 16 residues. With 0 bases removed from V and 1 base from J, the gap between germline ends came to 7 bases. Germline V gene data show CDR1 as SGHAT and CDR2 as FQNNGV. The CDR3 loop is CASSLEGGSYNSPLHF. As DNA, the CDR3 is TGTGCCAGCAGCTTAGAAGGGGGATCCTATAATTCACCCCTCCACTTT.

CDR3 protein: CASSVRGGPVHGYTF. DNA of the CDR3: TGTGCCAGCAGCGTAAGGGGGGGCCCCGTACATGGCTACACCTTC. The chain recombines TRBV7-2 with TRBJ1-2; weak D call: TRBD1 (6 bases). From germline, CDR1 is SGHTA and CDR2 FQGNSA. The CDR3 length is 15 residues. V shed 5 bases and J shed 6 bases, with 19 bases lying between them.

V gene TRBV14 combines with J gene TRBJ1-6; unclear D gene. Per the germline V gene, CDR1 is SGHDN and CDR2 is FVKESK. The length of the CDR3 is 15 residues. The V end was cut by 0 bases, the J end by 8 bases, with 11 bases between. The CDR3 spells CASSQDGLIHSPLHF. The CDR3 DNA reads as TGTGCCAGCAGCCAAGATGGACTAATACATTCACCCCTCCACTTT.

This clone was recorded only once. The V call is TRBV29-1, the J call TRBJ2-3, with 12 nucleotides matching TRBD2. J was trimmed by 4 bases and V by 4 bases; bases with no gene match: 12. This CDR3 has 17 residues. Germline loops: CDR1 SQVTM, CDR2 ANQGSEA. The CDR3 is CSVVGLAGPGGPDTQYF. As DNA, the CDR3 is TGCAGCGTTGTAGGACTAGCGGGGCCCGGTGGCCCAGATACGCAGTATTTT.

This chain links TRBV7-9 with TRBJ2-5, with D possibly TRBD2 on 6 matching bases. The CDR3 runs to 14 residues. In germline, CDR1 is SEHNR, CDR2 FQNEAQ (reference sequence). Trimming left V 5 bases short and J 3 bases short, with 13 bases between. CDR3 region: CASSAIPGEETQYF. The CDR3 DNA follows: TGTGCCAGCAGCGCAATTCCGGGGGAAGAGACCCAGTACTTC.